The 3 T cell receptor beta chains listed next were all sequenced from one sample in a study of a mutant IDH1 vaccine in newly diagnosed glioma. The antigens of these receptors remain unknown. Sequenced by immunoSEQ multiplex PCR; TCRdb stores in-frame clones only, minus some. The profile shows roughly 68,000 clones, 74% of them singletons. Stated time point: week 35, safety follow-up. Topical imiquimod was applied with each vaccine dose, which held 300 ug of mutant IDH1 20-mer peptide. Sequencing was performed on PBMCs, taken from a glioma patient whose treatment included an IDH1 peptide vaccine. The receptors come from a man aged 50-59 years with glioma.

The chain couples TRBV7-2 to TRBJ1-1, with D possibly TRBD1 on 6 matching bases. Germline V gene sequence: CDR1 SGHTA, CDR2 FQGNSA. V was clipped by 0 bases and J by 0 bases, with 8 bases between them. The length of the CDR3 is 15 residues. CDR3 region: CASSLAWGLNTEAFF. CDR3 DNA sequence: TGTGCCAGCAGCTTAGCCTGGGGGCTGAACACTGAAGCTTTCTTT.

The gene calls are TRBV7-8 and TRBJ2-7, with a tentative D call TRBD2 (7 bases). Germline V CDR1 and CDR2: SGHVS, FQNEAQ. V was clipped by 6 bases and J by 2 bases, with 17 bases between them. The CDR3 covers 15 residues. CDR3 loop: CASSLGRGPTYEQYF. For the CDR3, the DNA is TGTGCCAGCAGTTTGGGGCGGGGGCCGACCTACGAGCAGTACTTC. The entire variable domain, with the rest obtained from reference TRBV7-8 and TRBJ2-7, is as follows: GAGVSQSPRYKVAKRGQDVALRCDPISGHVSLFWYQQALGQGPEFLTYFQNEAQLDKSGLPSDRFFAERPEGSVSTLKIQRTQQEDSAVYLCASSLGRGPTYEQYFGPGTRLTVT.

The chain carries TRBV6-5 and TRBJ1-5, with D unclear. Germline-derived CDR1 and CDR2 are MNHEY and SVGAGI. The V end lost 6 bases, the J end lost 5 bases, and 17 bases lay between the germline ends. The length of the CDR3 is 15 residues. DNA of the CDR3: TGTGCCAGCAGCTCATTGACCGCCGGAGATCAGCCCCAGCATTTT. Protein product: CASSSLTAGDQPQHF.